The source of this TCR beta chain is a study of control samples from healthy donors and cancer patients. TCRdb's copy holds only in-frame clones and misses some; the assay was immunoSEQ multiplex PCR. The repertoire includes about 180,000 clones, approximately 92% of them detected once, and 1.3% to 1.5% sits in the top ten. This CDR3 is 13 amino acids long. V lost 4 bases to trimming and J lost 2 bases, with 9 bases between them. Germline lookup yields CDR1 SGHRS and CDR2 YFSETQ. The sequence was obtained from a man aged 25 to 40 in good health. The V gene is TRBV5-1, the J gene TRBJ2-5; D is ambiguous. What was sequenced was blood. The CDR3 here is CASSPLKQETQYF. The CDR3 coding sequence is TGCGCCAGCAGCCCCCTTAAACAAGAGACCCAGTACTTC.